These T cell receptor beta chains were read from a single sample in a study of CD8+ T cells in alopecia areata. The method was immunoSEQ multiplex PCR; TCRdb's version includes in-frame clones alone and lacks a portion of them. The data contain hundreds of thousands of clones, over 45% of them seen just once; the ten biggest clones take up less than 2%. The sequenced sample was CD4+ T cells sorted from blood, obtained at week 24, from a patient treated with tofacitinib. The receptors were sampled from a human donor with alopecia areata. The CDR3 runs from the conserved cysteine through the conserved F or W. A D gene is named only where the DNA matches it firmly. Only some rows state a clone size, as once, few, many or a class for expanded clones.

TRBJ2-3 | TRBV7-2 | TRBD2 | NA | CASSSGPAGLAGDTQYF | TGTGCCAGCAGCTCCGGACCAGCGGGACTAGCCGGAGATACGCAGTATTTT
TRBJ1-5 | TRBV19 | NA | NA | CASRDLNQPQHF | TGTGCCAGTAGGGACCTCAATCAGCCCCAGCATTTT
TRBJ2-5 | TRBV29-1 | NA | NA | CSGTGRGVQETQYF | TGCAGCGGAACAGGGAGGGGAGTCCAAGAGACCCAATACTTC
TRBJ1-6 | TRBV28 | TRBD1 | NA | CASSLRRQGTYNSPLHF | TGTGCCAGCAGTCTTAGAAGACAGGGAACTTATAATTCACCCCTCCACTTT
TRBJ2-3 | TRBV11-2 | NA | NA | CASSMRHGPDTQYF | TGTGCCAGCAGCATGAGACACGGACCAGATACGCAGTATTTT
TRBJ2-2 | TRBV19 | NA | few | CASSRGENTGELFF | TGTGCCAGTAGCCGCGGGGAGAACACCGGGGAGCTGTTTTTT
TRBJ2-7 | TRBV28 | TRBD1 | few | CASTSETGGLMKQYF | TGTGCCAGCACCTCTGAGACAGGGGGACTAATGAAGCAGTACTTC
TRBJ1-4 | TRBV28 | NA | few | CASTPWEEGEKLFF | TGTGCCAGCACCCCATGGGAAGAGGGGGAAAAACTGTTTTTT
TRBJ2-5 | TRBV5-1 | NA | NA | CASSFIRGGETQYF | TGCGCCAGCAGCTTCATCCGGGGTGGGGAGACCCAGTACTTC
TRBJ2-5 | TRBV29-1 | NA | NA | CSVSRTEETQYF | TGCAGCGTTTCGCGGACAGAAGAGACCCAGTACTTC
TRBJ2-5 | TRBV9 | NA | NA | CASSVEGETQYF | TGTGCCAGCAGCGTCGAGGGAGAGACCCAGTACTTC
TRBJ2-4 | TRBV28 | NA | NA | CASSMAGNIQYF | TGTGCCAGCAGTATGGCTGGAAACATTCAGTACTTC
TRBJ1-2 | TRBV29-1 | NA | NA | CSVERGDGYTF | TGCAGCGTTGAAAGGGGGGATGGCTACACCTTC
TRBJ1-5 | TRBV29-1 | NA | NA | CSVGSGHNQPQHF | TGCAGCGTTGGGTCCGGACACAATCAGCCCCAGCATTTT
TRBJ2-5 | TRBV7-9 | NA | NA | CASSRPRTVQETQYF | TGTGCCAGCAGCCGACCCCGGACTGTCCAAGAGACCCAGTACTTC
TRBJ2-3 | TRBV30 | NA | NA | CAWSGGTRASTDTQYF | TGTGCCTGGAGTGGTGGGACTCGCGCTAGCACAGATACGCAGTATTTT
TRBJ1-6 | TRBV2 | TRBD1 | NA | CASREQGSRSPLHF | TGTGCCAGCAGGGAACAGGGGTCTCGGTCACCCCTCCACTTT
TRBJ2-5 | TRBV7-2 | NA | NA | CASSLDRTKTQYF | TGTGCCAGCAGCCTTGACAGGACGAAGACCCAGTACTTC
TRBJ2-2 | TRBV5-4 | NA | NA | CASSHDGASPRELFF | TGCGCCAGCAGCCATGATGGCGCATCGCCTCGGGAGCTGTTTTTT
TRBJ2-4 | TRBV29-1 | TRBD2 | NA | CSVEDILAGGPIQYF | TGCAGCGTTGAAGATATACTAGCGGGGGGGCCCATTCAGTACTTC
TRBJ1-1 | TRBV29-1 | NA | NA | CSVGRGLNTEAFF | TGCAGCGTTGGCAGGGGTCTGAACACTGAAGCTTTCTTT
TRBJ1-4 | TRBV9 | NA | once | CASSVAGGTNEKLFF | TGTGCCAGCAGCGTAGCTGGCGGAACTAATGAAAAACTGTTTTTT
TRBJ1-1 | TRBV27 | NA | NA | CASSLRRAPGSNTEAFF | TGTGCCAGCAGTTTAAGGCGGGCCCCGGGGTCCAACACTGAAGCTTTCTTT
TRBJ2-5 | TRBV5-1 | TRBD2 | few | CASSWDTSGGPSRETQYF | TGCGCCAGCAGCTGGGACACTAGCGGGGGGCCTTCTCGCGAGACCCAGTACTTC
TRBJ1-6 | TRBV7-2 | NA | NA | CASSLGTDYNSPLHF | TGTGCCAGCAGCTTAGGGACAGATTATAATTCACCCCTCCACTTT
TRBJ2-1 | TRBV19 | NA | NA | CASSNRQSTYNEQFF | TGTGCCAGTAGTAACAGACAGTCTACCTACAATGAGCAGTTCTTC
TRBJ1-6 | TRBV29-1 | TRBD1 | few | CSVGGQGMDSPLHF | TGCAGCGTTGGAGGACAGGGCATGGATTCACCCCTCCACTTT
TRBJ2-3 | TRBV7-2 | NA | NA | CASRQDRYTDTQYF | TGTGCCAGCAGACAGGACAGATACACAGATACGCAGTATTTT
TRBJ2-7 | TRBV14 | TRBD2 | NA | CASSRTSFYEQYF | TGTGCCAGCAGCCGGACTAGCTTTTACGAGCAGTACTTC
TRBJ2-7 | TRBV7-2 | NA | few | CASSFAYEQYF | TGTGCCAGCAGCTTCGCCTACGAGCAGTACTTC
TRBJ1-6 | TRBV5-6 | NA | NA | CASSLDGEGSPLHF | TGTGCCAGCAGCTTGGACGGGGAAGGCTCACCCCTCCACTTT
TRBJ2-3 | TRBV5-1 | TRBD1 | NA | CASTGQGSTDTQYF | TGCGCCAGCACTGGACAGGGAAGCACAGATACGCAGTATTTT
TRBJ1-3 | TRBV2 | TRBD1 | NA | CASIPRTGSGNTIYF | TGTGCCAGCATCCCTCGGACAGGGTCGGGGAACACCATATATTTT
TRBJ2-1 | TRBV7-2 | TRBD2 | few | CASRQAGSSYNEQFF | TGTGCCAGCAGGCAAGCGGGGAGCTCCTACAATGAGCAGTTCTTC
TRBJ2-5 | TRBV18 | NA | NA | CASSPGRETQYF | TGTGCCAGCTCACCAGGACGAGAGACCCAGTACTTC
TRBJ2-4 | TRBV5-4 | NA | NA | CASSLRGLTFNIQYF | TGTGCCAGCAGCTTGAGGGGCCTAACCTTCAACATTCAGTACTTC
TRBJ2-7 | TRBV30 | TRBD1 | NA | CAWSVWGQVSYEQYF | TGTGCCTGGAGTGTTTGGGGACAGGTCTCCTACGAGCAGTACTTC
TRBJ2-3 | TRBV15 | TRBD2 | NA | CATSRDPAGGIGTQYF | TGTGCCACCAGCAGAGACCCAGCGGGGGGAATCGGTACGCAGTATTTT
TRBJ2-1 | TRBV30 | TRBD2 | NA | CAGTTSGEQFF | TGTGCCGGTACGACTAGCGGTGAGCAGTTCTTC